Listed here are 21 T cell receptor beta chains from one sample, sequenced in a study of blood T cell repertoires in COVID-19. Assay: immunoSEQ multiplex PCR; the TCRdb copy retains only in-frame clones and omits some. The sample holds 200,000 to 250,000 clones, around 86% seen once. The sequencing sample was made of PBMCs or T cells enriched from blood (not recorded which). Receptor source: a man aged 25 to 45 in a cohort exposed to, infected with or recovered from COVID-19 (not recorded which).

The chain couples TRBV7-9 to TRBJ2-7, with 8 bases aligning to TRBD2. The V gene's germline CDR1 is SEHNR and CDR2 FQNEAQ (reference sequence). The CDR3 is made up of 14 amino acids. J was trimmed by 3 bases and V by 2 bases; bases with no gene match: 3. The CDR3 DNA reads TGTGCCAGCAGCTTACTTGCGGGAGGCTACGAGCAGTACTTC. Its protein product is CASSLLAGGYEQYF.

This chain links TRBV6-5 with TRBJ2-3; D gene ambiguous. V was clipped by 2 bases and J by 3 bases, with 9 bases between them. Germline CDR1 MNHEY, CDR2 SVGAGI. The CDR3 runs to 14 residues. The CDR3 is CASSYLQKTDTQYF. The CDR3, as DNA: TGTGCCAGCAGTTACCTACAGAAAACAGATACGCAGTATTTT.

This chain joins TRBV7-9 and TRBJ2-3, with a possible D match to TRBD2 (5 bases). The CDR3 runs to 15 residues. The V end lost 6 bases, the J end lost 0 bases, and 13 bases lay between the germline ends. The V gene's germline CDR1 is SEHNR and CDR2 FQNEAQ (reference sequence). DNA for the CDR3: TGTGCCAGCAGGAGAGGGAGTACGAGCACAGATACGCAGTATTTT. Protein sequence: CASRRGSTSTDTQYF.

The chain is built from TRBV19 and TRBJ1-1; 10 nucleotides agree with TRBD1. Trimming removed 7 bases from V and 3 bases from J; junction bases left unmatched: 8. Germline V gene data show CDR1 as LNHDA and CDR2 as SQIVND (reference sequence). The CDR3 loop spans 15 amino acids. The CDR3 DNA is TGTGCCAGTAACCGACAGGGGGCTTACTACACTGAAGCTTTCTTT. It translates to CASNRQGAYYTEAFF.

This clone was recorded only once. V usage is TRBV18 and J usage is TRBJ1-4; the D gene is possibly TRBD1 (5 bases). Germline V lookup: CDR1 KGHSH, CDR2 LQKENI. Trimming removed 5 bases from V and 3 bases from J, with 7 bases in between. There are 13 residues in the CDR3. The CDR3 region has the DNA TGTGCCAGCTCAGACAGCCCTAATGAAAAACTGTTTTTT. Its protein is CASSDSPNEKLFF.

The chain couples TRBV9 to TRBJ2-7; 8 bases align to TRBD1. CDR1 is SGDLS and CDR2 is YYNGEE in the germline V gene. The CDR3 spans 15 residues. Losses at the gene ends were 0 bases for V and 4 bases for J; bases not matched to a gene: 6. The CDR3 DNA sequence: TGTGCCAGCAGCGTAGCTGGGACAGGCGAATACGAGCAGTACTTC. It yields the protein CASSVAGTGEYEQYF.

The rearrangement uses TRBV10-3 and TRBJ1-4; no clear D. This CDR3 is built from 14 residues. Per germline, CDR1 ENHRY and CDR2 SYGVKD. Between the trimmed V and J ends, which lost 3 bases and 3 bases, there was a span of 8 bases. The CDR3 region has the DNA TGTGCCATCAGTGATGACGACTCTAATGAAAAACTGTTTTTT. It yields the protein CAISDDDSNEKLFF.

This sequence joins TRBV7-2 and TRBJ2-2; 8 bases fit TRBD2. Germline V gene lookup returns CDR1 SGHTA and CDR2 FQGNSA. The CDR3 extends over 16 amino acids. V lost 10 bases and J lost 4; bases outside the gene matches: 14. The CDR3 reads CANRDQWTSSTGELFF. The CDR3 region has the DNA TGTGCCAACCGAGACCAATGGACTAGCTCCACCGGGGAGCTGTTTTTT.

V usage is TRBV27 and J usage is TRBJ1-1; 7 nucleotides match TRBD1. Trimming removed 5 bases from V and 0 bases from J; junction bases left unmatched: 6. Germline lookup yields CDR1 MNHEY and CDR2 SMNVEV (reference sequence). The CDR3 spans 15 residues. The CDR3 region is CASSLTDRVNTEAFF. Here the CDR3 DNA reads TGTGCCAGCAGTCTTACCGACAGGGTGAACACTGAAGCTTTCTTT.

This clone was detected a few times. This chain connects TRBV2 to TRBJ1-1; D might be TRBD1 (6 bases). In germline, CDR1 is SNHLY, CDR2 FYNNEI. This CDR3 has 13 residues. The V end was cut by 6 bases, the J end by 8 bases, with 16 bases between. CDR3 DNA: TGTGCCAGCAGGCAAGCCACCCAGGGGGAAGCTTTCTTT. Its protein is CASRQATQGEAFF.

A single count supports this clone. This chain joins TRBV2 and TRBJ1-1; D gene ambiguous. The germline CDR1 and CDR2 sequences are SNHLY and FYNNEI. This CDR3 has 12 residues. Trimming removed 6 bases from V and 11 bases from J, with 16 bases in between. The CDR3, as DNA: TGTGCCAGCAGGGAGTCTGATTGGGAGGCTTTCTTT. It specifies CASRESDWEAFF.

The CDR3 loop is CASSPAWVRGGYTF. The CDR3 DNA reads TGTGCCAGTAGCCCCGCTTGGGTCCGAGGCGGCTACACCTTC. The chain has TRBV19 and TRBJ1-2, with D uncertain. The V and J ends lost 6 bases and 8 bases respectively, with 19 bases between them. This CDR3 spans 14 amino acids. Germline-derived CDR1 and CDR2 are LNHDA and SQIVND (reference sequence). Full variable domain (missing parts from reference TRBV19 and TRBJ1-2): DGGITQSPKYLFRKEGQNVTLSCEQNLNHDAMYWYRQDPGQGLRLIYYSQIVNDFQKGDIAEGYSVSREKKESFPLTVTSAQKNPTAFYLCASSPAWVRGGYTFGSGTRLTVV.

This clone was seen a handful of times. The rearrangement joins TRBV28 to TRBJ1-2; TRBD1 aligns across 8 bases. This CDR3 is built from 16 residues. The trim removed 2 bases at V and 3 bases at J, leaving 8 bases unmatched. Germline values: CDR1 MDHEN, CDR2 SYDVKM. CDR3 sequence: CASSLGQGAYHYGYTF. The CDR3 DNA follows: TGTGCCAGCAGTTTAGGTCAGGGGGCTTATCACTATGGCTACACCTTC.

The chain employs TRBV7-9 and TRBJ1-5; the match to TRBD1 covers 7 bases. There are 15 residues in the CDR3. The ends lost 1 base at V and 2 bases at J; junction bases unmatched: 2. Germline CDR1 reads SEHNR; CDR2 reads FQNEAQ (reference sequence). CDR3 sequence reads: CASSLEGGGNQPQHF. The CDR3, as DNA: TGTGCCAGCAGCTTAGAAGGGGGCGGCAATCAGCCCCAGCATTTT.

The chain couples TRBV5-1 to TRBJ2-3, with 10 nucleotides matching TRBD2. Germline lookup yields CDR1 SGHRS and CDR2 YFSETQ. There are 15 residues in the CDR3. V was clipped by 2 bases and J by 4 bases; unmatched bases: 4. The chain's CDR3 is CASSLRLAGADTQYF. In DNA, the CDR3 is TGCGCCAGCAGCTTAAGACTAGCGGGCGCAGATACGCAGTATTTT. Looking up the rest from reference TRBV5-1 and TRBJ2-3 gives the full variable domain: KAGVTQTPRYLIKTRGQQVTLSCSPISGHRSVSWYQQTPGQGLQFLFEYFSETQRNKGNFPGRFSGRQFSNSRSEMNVSTLELGDSALYLCASSLRLAGADTQYFGPGTRLTVL.

The V and J genes are TRBV7-8 and TRBJ1-6; a possible D gene is TRBD1 (5 bases). V lost 1 base to trimming and J lost 6 bases, with 10 bases between them. This CDR3 is 15 amino acids long. In germline, CDR1 is SGHVS, CDR2 FQNEAQ. For the CDR3, the DNA is TGTGCCAGCAGCTTAGATGGGGGACTTAATTCACCCCTCCACTTT. Translating it yields CASSLDGGLNSPLHF.

V usage is TRBV11-3 and J usage is TRBJ2-1, with D tentatively TRBD2 (6 bases). CDR3 size: 18 residues. The V gene lost 5 bases and the J gene lost 0 bases, with 20 bases spanning the gap. Germline V gene data show CDR1 as SGHNT and CDR2 as YENEEA. Written as DNA, the CDR3 is TGTGCCAGCAGCCCGCGAGGAGGTGGCGGGGACTCCTACAATGAGCAGTTCTTC. Its translation: CASSPRGGGGDSYNEQFF.

In its sample, this clone was seen once. In DNA, the CDR3 is TGTGCCAGCTCACCAAGAGACAGGGTACAGGCCAACGTCCTGACTTTC. Protein product: CASSPRDRVQANVLTF. The chain has TRBV18 and TRBJ2-6; 7 nucleotides line up with TRBD1. The CDR3 loop spans 16 amino acids. Looked up from germline, CDR1 is KGHSH and CDR2 is LQKENI. V lost 2 bases to trimming and J lost 6 bases; unmatched junction nucleotides: 7.

Only one count was recorded for this clone. V is TRBV28 and J is TRBJ2-2, with D maybe TRBD2 (6 bases). The germline V gene encodes CDR1 MDHEN and CDR2 SYDVKM. Deletions cut 6 bases from V and 5 bases from J, with 16 bases between. The length of the CDR3 is 15 residues. The CDR3: CASSSPGGLTGELFF. CDR3 nucleotide sequence: TGTGCCAGCAGCTCCCCCGGGGGTTTAACCGGGGAGCTGTTTTTT.

The chain couples TRBV5-8 to TRBJ1-1; TRBD1 aligns across 7 bases. The V gene end was trimmed by 4 bases and the J gene end by 5 bases; junction bases not matched to a gene: 11. The CDR3 consists of 15 residues. Germline V gene lookup returns CDR1 SGHTS and CDR2 YDEGEE. The CDR3 DNA reads TGTGCCAGCAGCGTACCGGGACAGCCTCCGACTGAAGCTTTCTTT. It specifies CASSVPGQPPTEAFF.

The chain recombines TRBV19 with TRBJ1-3; D is unresolved. This CDR3 spans 13 amino acids. The germline gives CDR1 LNHDA, CDR2 SQIVND (reference sequence). Trimming left V 5 bases short and J 0 bases short, with 5 bases between. The CDR3 DNA is TGTGCCAGTAGTGCGTCCTCTGGAAACACCATATATTTT. It is translated as CASSASSGNTIYF.